This T cell receptor beta chain was sequenced in a study of patients and donors after allogeneic stem cell transplantation. A few counts support this clonotype. MiXCR, run by TCRdb on the RT-PCR reads, gives a single entry per CDR3 protein. The sample has roughly 200,000 distinct CDR3 sequences; about 37% are singletons. The sequence was obtained from a human donor who was either an allogeneic HSCT recipient or a stem cell or donor lymphocyte infusion donor (not recorded which). It is not recorded whose cells these are; they may come from a transplant donor. Sequencing was done on a sample of blood, either unsorted or a sorted T cell fraction (not recorded which).

DNA of the CDR3: TGTGCCACCAGTGATTACGGGAACACTGAAGCTTTCTTT. Amino acid sequence: CATSDYGNTEAFF. This chain uses TRBV24-1 with TRBJ1-1; D gene ambiguous. The ends were cut back, 2 bases at V and 1 base at J, with 4 bases in the middle. The CDR3 length is 13 residues. Germline CDR1 KGHDR, CDR2 SFDVKD.